This T cell receptor beta chain came from a study of blood T cell repertoires in COVID-19. Whole-study context: Material from acute and convalescent COVID-19 was sourced from the United States, Italy and Spain. T cells, B-cell-depleted T cells, or PBMCs provided the cDNA or gDNA that served as material.

Study processing details: Amplified reference gene primers provided the basis for estimating nucleated cell counts. Repertoires were generated with immunoSEQ multiplex PCR, while TCRdb's copy carries only in-frame clones and drops some. V and J calls and clone size are copied from that table; D and trimming were computed from the DNA. The sample records 110,000 or so clones, over 65% being singletons. Germline CDR1 SGHKS, CDR2 YYEKEE (reference sequence). The CDR3 has 14 amino acids. J lost 6 bases, V lost 5 bases, and 11 bases had no gene match. The rearrangement joins TRBV5-5 to TRBJ2-7; 7 bases map to TRBD1. Specimen: peripheral blood. The clonotype originates from a woman aged 40 to 50 with acute or convalescent COVID-19. CDR3 sequence: CASSNRDRILEQYF. CDR3 nucleotides: TGTGCCAGCAGTAACCGGGACAGAATACTCGAGCAGTACTTC.